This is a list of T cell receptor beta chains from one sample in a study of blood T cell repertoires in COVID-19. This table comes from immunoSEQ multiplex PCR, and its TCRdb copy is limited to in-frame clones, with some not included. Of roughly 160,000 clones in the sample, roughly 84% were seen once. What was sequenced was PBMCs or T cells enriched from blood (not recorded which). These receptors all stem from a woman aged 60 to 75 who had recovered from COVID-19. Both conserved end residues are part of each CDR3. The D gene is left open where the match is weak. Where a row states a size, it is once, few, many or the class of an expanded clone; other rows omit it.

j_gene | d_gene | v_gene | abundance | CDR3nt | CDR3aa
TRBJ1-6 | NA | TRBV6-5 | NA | TGTGTAACAGGGTTCAGCAATTCACCCCTCCACTTT | CVTGFSNSPLHF
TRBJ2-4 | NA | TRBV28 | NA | TGTGCCAGCAGTTTACAATCGGTTCTAGCCAAAAACATTCAGTACTTC | CASSLQSVLAKNIQYF
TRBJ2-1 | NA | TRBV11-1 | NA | TGTGCCAGCAGCTTTAGACAGGCCCCCAATGAGCAGTTCTTC | CASSFRQAPNEQFF
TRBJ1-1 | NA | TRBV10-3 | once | TGTGCCATCAGTGAGTCCCGGGGGGCGATAACTGAAGCTTTCTTT | CAISESRGAITEAFF
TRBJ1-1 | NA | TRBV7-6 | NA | TGTGCCAGCAGCCGGGGGGAGGGGGATAGTACTGAAGCTTTCTTT | CASSRGEGDSTEAFF
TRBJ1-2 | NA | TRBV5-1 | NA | TGCGCCAGCAGCGTCTCCCGACAGGCTAACTATGGCTACACCTTC | CASSVSRQANYGYTF
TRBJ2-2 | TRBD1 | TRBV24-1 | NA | TGTGCCACCAGTGATGCACAGGGGTCCGGGGAGCTGTTTTTT | CATSDAQGSGELFF
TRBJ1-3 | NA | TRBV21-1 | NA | TGTGCCAGCAGCACCAAAACAGGGGGCCGAAACACCATATATTTT | CASSTKTGGRNTIYF
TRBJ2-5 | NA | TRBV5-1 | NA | TGCGCCAGCAGCTTAGGAGTCGACGAAGAGACCCAGTACTTC | CASSLGVDEETQYF
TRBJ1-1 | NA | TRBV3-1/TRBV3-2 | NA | TGTGCCAGCAGCCAAGCAGGGGTGGGTACTGAAGCTTTCTTT | CASSQAGVGTEAFF
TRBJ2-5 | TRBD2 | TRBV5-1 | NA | TGCGCCAGCAGCGGGACTAGCAGAACAGAGACCCAGTACTTC | CASSGTSRTETQYF
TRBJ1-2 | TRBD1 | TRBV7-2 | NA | TGTGCCAGCAGCTTAGCGTCCGGAAGGCAGGGGGGCTATGGCTACACCTTC | CASSLASGRQGGYGYTF
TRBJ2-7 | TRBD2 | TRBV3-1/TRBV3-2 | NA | TGTGCCAGCAGCGCCACTAGCGGGAGACCAGACGAGCAGTACTTC | CASSATSGRPDEQYF
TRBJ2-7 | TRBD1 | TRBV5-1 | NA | TGCGCCAGCAGCCTCGGACAGGGAGAGTCCTACGAGCAGTACTTC | CASSLGQGESYEQYF
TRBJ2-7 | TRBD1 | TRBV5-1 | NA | TGCGCCAGCAGCTTGGGGGACAGGGAAGACTACGAGCAGTACTTC | CASSLGDREDYEQYF
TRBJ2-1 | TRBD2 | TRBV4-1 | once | TGCGCCAGCAGTGATAGCGGGCTCAACAATGAGCAGTTCTTC | CASSDSGLNNEQFF
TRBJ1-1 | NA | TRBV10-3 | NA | TGTGCCACCGGAGAGGGGGTTCTCACTGAAGCTTTCTTT | CATGEGVLTEAFF
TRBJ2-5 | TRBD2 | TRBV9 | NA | TGTGCCAGCAGCGTAGGAAGCGGGGGGGCCCTTTCGGAGACCCAGTACTTC | CASSVGSGGALSETQYF
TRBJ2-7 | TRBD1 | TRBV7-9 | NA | TGTGCCAGCAGTCCCCCGGGACAGGGGTGGTACGAGCAGTACTTC | CASSPPGQGWYEQYF
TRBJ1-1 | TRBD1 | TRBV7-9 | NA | TGTGCCAGCAGCTTAGCGGCAGGGGGCGCAGAAGCTTTCTTT | CASSLAAGGAEAFF
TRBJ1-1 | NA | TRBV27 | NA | TGTGCCAGCAGTCTCGGGACTGGTAGCGAAGCTTTCTTT | CASSLGTGSEAFF
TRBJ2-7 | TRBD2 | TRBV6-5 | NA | TGTGCCAGCAGTTATTCACGGGGGGGTTCCTACGAGCAGTACTTC | CASSYSRGGSYEQYF
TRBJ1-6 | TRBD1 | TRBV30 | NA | TGTGCCTGGAGTAACCGGGGGACAGGGGGCAATTCACCCCTCCACTTT | CAWSNRGTGGNSPLHF
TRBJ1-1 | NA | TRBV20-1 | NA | TGCAGGCCACAGGGTAACACTGAAGCTTTCTTT | CRPQGNTEAFF
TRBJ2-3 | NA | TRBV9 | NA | TGTGCCAGCAGCACACGCCCCCGGGTTCAAGATACGCAGTATTTT | CASSTRPRVQDTQYF
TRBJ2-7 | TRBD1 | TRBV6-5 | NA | TGTGCCAGCAGTTACTCGGCAGGACAGGGGGTACACGAGCAGTACTTC | CASSYSAGQGVHEQYF
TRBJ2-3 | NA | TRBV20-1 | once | TGCAGTGCTGAGCGTACAGATACGCAGTATTTT | CSAERTDTQYF
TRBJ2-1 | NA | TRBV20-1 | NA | TGCAGGGAACAGGGGGGGGTCTTC | CREQGGVF
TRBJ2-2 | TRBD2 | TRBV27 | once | TGTGCCAGCAGTTCAAGGACTAGCGGGGGGAACACCGGGGAGCTGTTTTTT | CASSSRTSGGNTGELFF
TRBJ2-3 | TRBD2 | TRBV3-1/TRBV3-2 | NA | TGTGCCAGCAGCCGCGTTAGCGGGGGTGGCACAGATACGCAGTATTTT | CASSRVSGGGTDTQYF
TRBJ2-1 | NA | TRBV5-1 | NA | TGCGCCAGCAGCTTGACAGGTACCTACAATGAGCAGTTCTTC | CASSLTGTYNEQFF